These 23 T cell receptor beta chains came from one sample sequenced in a study of T cells in women clearing cervical HPV infection. Measured with immunoSEQ multiplex PCR; TCRdb has only the in-frame clones, and not every one. The sample has around 37,000 clones. The sequenced material came from blood buffy coat. The receptors here all came from a woman between 18 and 70 years old with a cervical HPV16 infection that either progressed to CIN3+ or cleared (not recorded which).

As concerns this clone: The read ends 3 residues shy of where the CDR3 ends; the end is completed using the germline J gene. The rearrangement joins TRBV7-9 to TRBJ1-6; unclear D gene. Germline V CDR1 and CDR2: SEHNR, FQNEAQ (reference sequence). V dropped 1 base and J dropped 11 bases, with 6 bases sitting between them. This CDR3 is 12 amino acids long. The CDR3 loop reads CASSLEAPPLHF. The CDR3 bases that were read are TGTGCCAGCAGCTTAGAGGCCCCACCC.

Remarks on this clone: With the read ending 3 residues before the CDR3 end, the germline J gene is used to fill in that end. The rearrangement joins TRBV11-1 to TRBJ2-3; TRBD1 is a possible D gene (6 bases). This CDR3 has 15 residues. Germline CDR1 is SGHAT and CDR2 is FQDESV (reference sequence). The ends were cut back, 4 bases at V and 4 bases at J, with 15 bases in the middle. The CDR3 spells CASSYSGQSADTQYF. CDR3 bases read: TGTGCCAGCAGCTATTCGGGACAATCAGCAGATACG.

Of note for this clone: From the germline J gene comes the end of the CDR3, since the read stops 3 residues before it. The chain combines TRBV2 with TRBJ1-5; 9 positions match TRBD1. Trimming at V came to 3 bases and at J to 4 bases, leaving 1 base not matched to a gene. Germline V gene data show CDR1 as SNHLY and CDR2 as FYNNEI. CDR3 length: 14 residues. The CDR3 is CASSEGTGNQPQHF. CDR3 DNA (partial): TGTGCCAGCAGTGAGGGGACAGGGAATCAGCCC.

Concerning this clone itself: The read is 3 residues too short to cover the CDR3 end, so that end is filled in from the germline J gene. The chain joins TRBV6-2 or TRBV6-3 to TRBJ2-7; D unclear. In germline, CDR1 is MNHEY, CDR2 SVGEGT. The CDR3 has 11 amino acids. Trimming removed 8 bases at V and 3 bases at J, with 8 bases between. The DNA read from the CDR3 is TGTGCCAGCGGGCTGTACTACGAG. Encoded protein: CASGLYYE. The complete CDR3 reads CASGLYYEQYF.

Concerning this clone: The observed sequence ends 3 residues before the CDR3 terminus, with the missing tail filled in from the germline J gene. This chain uses TRBV13 with TRBJ2-3; TRBD1 matches 8 bases. The V gene end was trimmed by 3 bases and the J gene end by 3 bases; junction bases not matched to a gene: 5. Germline V gene sequence: CDR1 PRHDT, CDR2 FYEKMQ (reference sequence). The CDR3 contains 15 residues. The CDR3 sequence is CASSFGQGGTDTQYF. The CDR3 DNA, read in part, is TGTGCCAGCAGCTTCGGACAGGGCGGTACAGATACG.

The CDR3 bases that were read are TGCAGTGCTGAGGGGTCTGGGCCCTGGGAGACC. It encodes CSAEGSGPWET. The whole CDR3 reads CSAEGSGPWETQYF. The V gene is TRBV20-1, the J gene TRBJ2-5; D tentatively reads TRBD1 or TRBD2 (5 bases each). The read ends 3 residues shy of where the CDR3 ends; the end is completed using the germline J gene. V gave up 5 bases and J gave up 5 bases, with 18 bases separating them. Germline values: CDR1 DFQATT, CDR2 SNEGSKA (reference sequence). This CDR3 has 14 amino acids.

Notes on this clone: The read terminates 3 residues before the CDR3 end, so the remaining end is supplied by the germline J gene. The rearrangement joins TRBV2 to TRBJ1-1, with 9 bases lining up with TRBD1. CDR1 is SNHLY, CDR2 FYNNEI, per germline. Trimming removed 8 bases from V and 2 bases from J; junction bases left unmatched: 9. The CDR3 is made up of 15 amino acids. CDR3 sequence: CASLTGGALNTEAFF. CDR3 DNA, as far as it was read: TGTGCCAGCTTGACAGGGGGAGCCCTTAACACTGAA.

Remarks on this clone: Coverage ceases 3 residues before the CDR3 finishes, and the germline J gene fills in the end. The same CDR3 arises from other DNA sequences in this sample as well. This sequence joins TRBV6-2 or TRBV6-3 and TRBJ2-5; TRBD1 might be the D (5 bases). V was trimmed by 0 bases and J by 5 bases, leaving 10 bases between them. The CDR3 spans 14 residues. Germline assignment: CDR1 MNHEY and CDR2 SVGEGT. CDR3 residues: CASSYSRKGETQYF. The sequenced CDR3 bases are TGTGCCAGCAGTTACTCTAGAAAGGGGGAGACC.

Of note for this clone: The read finishes 3 residues shy of the CDR3 end, and the germline J gene is used to complete it. The same CDR3 arises from other DNA sequences in this sample as well. This chain connects TRBV5-1 to TRBJ2-3, with 8 bases that match TRBD1. The CDR3 is 15 amino acids. CDR1 is SGHRS and CDR2 is YFSETQ in the germline V gene. The CDR3 protein is CASSFLGQGGETQYF. The sequenced CDR3 bases are TGCGCCAGCAGCTTTCTCGGACAGGGAGGAGAGACG.

Comments on this clone: The read finishes 3 residues shy of the CDR3 end, and the germline J gene is used to complete it. The V gene is TRBV10-3, the J gene TRBJ2-3, with 8 bases fitting TRBD1. CDR3 length: 15 residues. CDR1 is ENHRY, CDR2 SYGVKD, per germline. Trimming took 4 bases from V and 4 from J; bases not matched to a gene: 7. CDR3 residues: CAISGDRSRSDTQYF. The covered CDR3 bases are TGTGCCATCAGTGGGGACAGGAGTCGATCAGATACG.

In regard to this clone: The observed sequence ends 3 residues before the CDR3 terminus, with the missing tail filled in from the germline J gene. This chain joins TRBV7-9 and TRBJ1-2; 7 bases are shared with TRBD1. The CDR3 sequence is 14 residues long. CDR1 is SEHNR, CDR2 FQNEAQ, per germline (reference sequence). The CDR3 DNA, read in part, is TGTGCCAGCAGCCTCAGGGGGAACTACTACGAC. As protein: CASSLRGNYYD. The full CDR3 protein is CASSLRGNYYDYTF.

CDR3 protein: CASVPPRGGHQPQHF. The part of the CDR3 DNA that was read is TGTGCTAGTGTCCCACCACGGGGGGGGCATCAGCCC. The chain joins TRBV12-5 to TRBJ1-5, with D perhaps TRBD1 (6 bases). With the read ending 3 residues before the CDR3 end, the germline J gene is used to fill in that end. V lost 7 bases and J 5 bases, leaving 18 bases between the germline ends. CDR3 length: 15 amino acids. Germline V gives CDR1 LGHNT, CDR2 FRNRAP.

Remarks on this clone: The read terminates 3 residues before the CDR3 end, so the remaining end is supplied by the germline J gene. The J gene is TRBJ1-4, the V gene TRBV7-2; 7 bases are a match to TRBD1. Trimming at V came to 5 bases and at J to 8 bases, leaving 8 bases not matched to a gene. The germline V gene has CDR1 SGHTA and CDR2 FQGNSA. The CDR3 totals 14 residues. CDR3 DNA, as far as it was read: TGTGCCAGCAGCCCTACCGGGACAGAGGAAAAA. This codes for CASSPTGTEEK. The whole CDR3 reads CASSPTGTEEKLFF. The entire variable domain, with the rest obtained from reference TRBV7-2 and TRBJ1-4, is as follows: GAGVSQSPSNKVTEKGKDVELRCDPISGHTALYWYRQSLGQGLEFLIYFQGNSAPDKSGLPSDRFSAERTGGSVSTLTIQRTQQEDSAVYLCASSPTGTEEKLFFGSGTQLSVL.

A note on this clone: The sequence runs out 3 residues before the end of the CDR3; the remainder is reconstructed from the germline J gene. The chain has TRBV19 and TRBJ1-2, with 7 positions matching TRBD1. V lost 6 bases and J lost 2; bases outside the gene matches: 6. Germline-derived CDR1 and CDR2 are LNHDA and SQIVND (reference sequence). The CDR3 consists of 14 residues. The CDR3 region is CASSGQAVNYGYTF. The CDR3 DNA, read in part, is TGTGCCAGTAGCGGACAGGCTGTCAACTATGGC.

The CDR3 sequence is CAWAKGLRGETQYF. The DNA read from the CDR3 is TGTGCCTGGGCCAAGGGTTTACGGGGGGAGACG. V and J are TRBV30 and TRBJ2-3; the match to TRBD2 covers 7 bases. The read ends 3 residues before the CDR3 terminus; that terminus is restored from the germline J gene. The V gene's germline CDR1 is GTSNPN and CDR2 SVGIG (reference sequence). The CDR3 spans 14 residues.

For this clone: The read ends 3 residues shy of where the CDR3 ends; the end is completed using the germline J gene. The V gene is TRBV6-1, the J gene TRBJ1-2, with D perhaps matching TRBD1 (6 bases). This CDR3 region has 15 residues. Per the germline V gene, CDR1 is MNHNS and CDR2 is SASEGT. Trimming pared 2 bases from V and 0 bases from J, leaving 10 bases between. CDR3 region: CASSEFQGPNYGYTF. The sequenced CDR3 bases are TGTGCCAGCAGTGAATTCCAGGGGCCTAACTATGGC.

As concerns this clone: Read sequence stops 3 residues before the CDR3 end, and the germline J gene provides the missing end. The chain uses TRBV2 and TRBJ2-5; 16 bases map to TRBD2. The V and J ends lost 6 bases and 5 bases, in that order; junction bases with no gene match: 9. The germline CDR1 and CDR2 sequences are SNHLY and FYNNEI. The CDR3 spans 17 residues. CDR3 loop: CASSAGTSGRARETQYF. CDR3 DNA, as far as it was read: TGTGCCAGCAGCGCCGGGACTAGCGGGAGGGCCCGGGAGACC.

Notes on this clone: The CDR3 end falls 3 residues outside the read, so it is completed with the germline J gene. This chain uses TRBV18 with TRBJ1-2; no clear D. Germline CDR1 KGHSH, CDR2 LQKENI. The CDR3 is 15 amino acids. The CDR3 DNA, read in part, is TGTGCCAGCTCACCAAGGAGCGCAGACTCCTACGAC. Encoded protein: CASSPRSADSYD. The CDR3, in full, reads CASSPRSADSYDYTF.

To note about this clone: Read coverage stops 3 residues before the CDR3 terminus; the germline J gene supplies the remainder. The chain combines TRBV18 with TRBJ1-1; D gene uncertain. Germline lookup yields CDR1 KGHSH and CDR2 LQKENI. The V and J ends lost 3 bases and 1 base respectively, with 9 bases between them. The CDR3 contains 14 residues. The CDR3 here is CASSPDNSNTEAFF. CDR3 bases read: TGTGCCAGCTCACCCGATAACTCGAACACTGAA.

As for this clone: Read data end 3 residues before the CDR3 end; the end is taken from the germline J gene. The V and J genes are TRBV7-9 and TRBJ2-5; D might be TRBD1 (6 bases). This CDR3 has 15 residues. The germline V gene encodes CDR1 SEHNR and CDR2 FQNEAQ (reference sequence). V shed 0 bases and J shed 2 bases, with 10 bases lying between them. This CDR3 reads CASSLAVTGQETQYF. The part of the CDR3 DNA that was read is TGTGCCAGCAGCTTAGCCGTGACAGGTCAAGAGACC.

Of note for this clone: The missing CDR3 end, 3 residues past where the read stops, is filled in from the germline J gene. V and J are TRBV19 and TRBJ2-1; D perhaps matches TRBD2 (5 bases). The V and J ends lost 7 bases and 6 bases respectively, with 16 bases between them. CDR1 and CDR2 from the germline V gene are LNHDA and SQIVND (reference sequence). This CDR3 spans 14 amino acids. The part of the CDR3 DNA that was read is TGTGCCAGTAAGGACTCCTCAGAAGGCAATGAG. This sequence encodes CASKDSSEGNE. The CDR3 reads in full as CASKDSSEGNEQFF.

As concerns this clone: The read terminates 3 residues ahead of where the CDR3 ends, so the germline J gene completes it. This chain uses TRBV29-1 with TRBJ1-2; 7 bases are a match to TRBD1. There are 13 residues in the CDR3. Germline V gene lookup returns CDR1 SQVTM and CDR2 ANQGSEA. V trimming: 4 bases; J trimming: 1 base; junction bases outside the gene matches: 3. CDR3 bases read: TGCAGCGTTGGGCAGGGGGTTAACTATGGC. Translation gives CSVGQGVNYG. The CDR3 in its entirety is CSVGQGVNYGYTF.

On this clone: The read is 3 residues too short to cover the CDR3 end, so that end is filled in from the germline J gene. The gene calls are TRBV7-7 and TRBJ2-1, with a weak D call TRBD2 (6 bases). Per the germline V gene, CDR1 is SSHAT and CDR2 is FNYEAQ (reference sequence). Trimming took off 3 bases at V and 9 bases at J, with 12 bases between the two ends. The CDR3 has 13 residues. The part of the CDR3 DNA that was read is TGTGCCAGCAGCTTGACGACTAGTGGTGAG. Translated: CASSLTTSGE. The full CDR3 protein is CASSLTTSGEQFF.